This T cell receptor (beta chain) was sequenced for a study of blood T cell repertoires in COVID-19. TCRdb's copy holds only in-frame clones and misses some; the assay was immunoSEQ multiplex PCR. Among 150,000 to 250,000 clones, about four fifths were seen once, and the ten largest hold nearly 6%. The sequence came from a woman aged 40 to 50 with COVID-19, enrolled during active disease. The sequencing sample was made of peripheral blood.

CDR3 nucleotide sequence: TGTGCCAGTAGTCTGGGGGGACCCGGGGAGCTGTTTTTT. This gives the protein CASSLGGPGELFF. The chain joins TRBV19 to TRBJ2-2; weak D call: TRBD2 (6 bases). V lost 5 bases and J lost 6, with 10 bases in between. Germline CDR1 LNHDA, CDR2 SQIVND (reference sequence). The CDR3 length is 13 residues.